A single sample is the source of the 9 T cell receptor beta chains below, sequenced in a study of blood T cell repertoires in COVID-19 (dated by TCRdb to the early 2020s). The protocol used for the library was the immunoSEQ multiplex PCR assay. TCRdb carries this immuneACCESS record with in-frame sequences only. Its versions omit some clonotypes, under half of them owing to an unresolved V gene in the studies checked, with the rest unexplained. The sample includes 240,000 or so clones, with 88% observed a single time. Of the sample, 0.65% to 0.95% falls within the top ten clones. Sequencing was carried out using peripheral blood. Receptors were obtained from a woman aged 25 to 45 with acute or convalescent COVID-19.

The chain links TRBV5-1 to TRBJ2-7; D might be TRBD1 (6 bases). Per germline, CDR1 SGHRS and CDR2 YFSETQ. Trimming stripped 0 bases from V and 5 bases from J, with 12 bases between. The CDR3 is 14 amino acids. For the CDR3, the DNA is TGCGCCAGCAGCTTGGGACAGGATCTCCACGAGCAGTACTTC. Protein product: CASSLGQDLHEQYF.

This clone was observed a handful of times. The chain uses TRBV11-2 and TRBJ2-1; the D gene is possibly TRBD1 (5 bases). From germline, CDR1 is SGHAT and CDR2 FQNNGV. The CDR3 runs to 13 residues. Between the trimmed V and J ends, which lost 1 base and 4 bases, there was a span of 5 bases. This CDR3 reads CASSLGQYNEQFF. As DNA, the CDR3 is TGTGCCAGCAGCTTAGGACAGTACAATGAGCAGTTCTTC.

This rearrangement joins TRBV27 to TRBJ2-7; 8 nucleotides agree with TRBD2. The CDR3 spans 15 residues. Germline loops: CDR1 MNHEY, CDR2 SMNVEV (reference sequence). V dropped 5 bases and J dropped 4; count of bases not matched to a gene: 10. The CDR3 DNA reads as TGTGCCAGCAGTCCCTCAGCGGGAGTCTGGTACGAGCAGTACTTC. Translation gives CASSPSAGVWYEQYF.

The chain uses TRBV7-9 and TRBJ2-1; D might be TRBD2 (5 bases). The CDR3 sequence is 17 residues long. Germline V CDR1 and CDR2: SEHNR, FQNEAQ (reference sequence). Trimming took off 0 bases at V and 1 base at J, with 13 bases between the two ends. This CDR3 is CASSLAGTGRSYNEQFF. For the CDR3, the DNA is TGTGCCAGCAGCTTAGCCGGCACGGGAAGGTCCTACAATGAGCAGTTCTTC.

This chain connects TRBV21-1 to TRBJ2-7; the table's D call of TRBD2 was not tested on the DNA. TRBV21-1 is a documented pseudogene. CDR3 length: 17 residues. Written as DNA, the CDR3 is TGTGCCAGCAGCCGGAAGCTAGCGGGGCCGATCTCCTACGAGCAGTACTTC. This translates into CASSRKLAGPISYEQYF.

This rearrangement joins TRBV7-6 to TRBJ2-2; 12 nucleotides line up with TRBD2. The CDR3 runs 19 residues. Trimming at V came to 1 base and at J to 6 bases, leaving 12 bases not matched to a gene. Germline V gene sequence: CDR1 SGHVS, CDR2 FNYEAQ. CDR3 DNA: TGTGCCAGCAGCTTAGAGGGGACTTTCCTAGCGGGAGGGCCCGGGGAGCTGTTTTTT. Amino acids: CASSLEGTFLAGGPGELFF.

This clone has only one observation. The V gene is TRBV20-1, the J gene TRBJ2-1; no definite D call. From germline, CDR1 is DFQATT and CDR2 SNEGSKA (reference sequence). This CDR3 is built from 14 residues. Trimming pared 3 bases from V and 0 bases from J, leaving 9 bases between. The CDR3 is CSASHLSSYNEQFF. In DNA, the CDR3 is TGCAGTGCTAGTCACTTGAGCTCCTACAATGAGCAGTTCTTC.

The chain combines TRBV7-2 with TRBJ2-2; no firm D call. CDR3 length: 14 residues. The germline CDR1 and CDR2 sequences are SGHTA and FQGNSA. V lost 1 base to trimming and J lost 2 bases, with 5 bases between them. In DNA form, the CDR3 reads TGTGCCAGCAGCTTAGTGACAAACACCGGGGAGCTGTTTTTT. Translated, it gives CASSLVTNTGELFF.

This chain links TRBV3-1 (or the pseudogene TRBV3-2) with TRBJ2-1; a weak D match, TRBD2 (5 bases). The length of the CDR3 is 17 residues. With 8 bases removed from V and 3 bases from J, the gap between germline ends came to 23 bases. The germline V gene encodes CDR1 LGHDT and CDR2 YNNKEL (reference sequence). The CDR3 loop is CASGLIRWELGYNEQFF. DNA for the CDR3: TGTGCCAGCGGTCTTATACGGTGGGAGCTAGGCTACAATGAGCAGTTCTTC.